A single sample gave rise to the 10 T cell receptor beta chains below, sequenced in a study of shared clonotypes between healthy human individuals. This table comes from immunoSEQ multiplex PCR, and its TCRdb copy is limited to in-frame clones, with some not included. There are around 500,000 clones in the sample; less than 80% occur only once, and approximately 13% lies in the top ten. What was sequenced was PBMCs. Receptor source: a woman aged 35 to 49 in good health. Some clones in this sample may be carry-over from other donors' samples.

J is TRBJ2-4 and V is TRBV7-9, with D perhaps assigned TRBD1 or TRBD2 (6 bases each). Deletions cut 2 bases from V and 0 bases from J, with 20 bases between. The CDR3 contains 19 residues. Germline lookup yields CDR1 SEHNR and CDR2 FQNEAQ (reference sequence). The CDR3: CASSLRVGGGLLAKNIQYF. The CDR3 coding sequence is TGTGCCAGCAGCTTAAGGGTCGGAGGGGGGCTCCTAGCCAAAAACATTCAGTACTTC.

The chain links TRBV2 to TRBJ2-1; TRBD2 agrees at 12 bases. V was pared by 7 bases and J by 10 bases, with 11 bases of the junction left unmatched. The CDR3 consists of 15 residues. From germline, CDR1 is SNHLY and CDR2 FYNNEI. CDR3 in DNA: TGTGCCAGCACTAACCTAGCGGGAGGGCCTCGCGAGCAGTTCTTC. This gives the protein CASTNLAGGPREQFF. Complete variable domain (other parts from reference TRBV2 and TRBJ2-1): EPEVTQTPSHQVTQMGQEVILRCVPISNHLYFYWYRQILGQKVEFLVSFYNNEISEKSEIFDDQFSVERPDGSNFTLKIRSTKLEDSAMYFCASTNLAGGPREQFFGPGTRLTVL.

The chain carries TRBV7-6 and TRBJ2-5; the D call may be TRBD1 or TRBD2 (7 bases each). From germline, CDR1 is SGHVS and CDR2 FNYEAQ. V lost 6 bases to trimming and J lost 5 bases, with 19 bases between them. This CDR3 spans 15 amino acids. CDR3 DNA sequence: TGTGCCAGCAGTCGCCGGGACAGACTAGCCGAGACCCAGTACTTC. Protein: CASSRRDRLAETQYF.

This chain joins TRBV27 and TRBJ2-5, with D possibly matching TRBD1 (6 bases). V was cut by 6 bases and J by 1 base, with 18 bases left in between. CDR3 length: 16 amino acids. Germline V gives CDR1 MNHEY, CDR2 SMNVEV (reference sequence). CDR3 region: CASRRAGLGGQETQYF. The CDR3 bases are TGTGCCAGCAGGCGGGCGGGTCTAGGGGGCCAAGAGACCCAGTACTTC.

This rearrangement joins TRBV7-2 to TRBJ2-1; a possible D gene is TRBD1 (6 bases). CDR1 and CDR2 (germline): SGHTA, FQGNSA. The CDR3 totals 14 residues. V was trimmed by 3 bases and J by 3 bases, leaving 9 bases between them. In nucleotides, the CDR3 is TGTGCCAGCAGCTTCCGGGACATCTACAATGAGCAGTTCTTC. Translating it yields CASSFRDIYNEQFF. Using reference TRBV7-2 and TRBJ2-1 for the parts outside the CDR3, the full variable domain is GAGVSQSPSNKVTEKGKDVELRCDPISGHTALYWYRQSLGQGLEFLIYFQGNSAPDKSGLPSDRFSAERTGGSVSTLTIQRTQQEDSAVYLCASSFRDIYNEQFFGPGTRLTVL.

The chain couples TRBV27 to TRBJ2-5; 11 bases are shared with TRBD1. The DNA matches TRBJ2-7 better at its end, which makes the J call doubtful. CDR3 length: 15 residues. CDR1 MNHEY and CDR2 SMNVEV come from the germline V gene (reference sequence). The chain's CDR3 is CASSRTGGPGYEQYF. CDR3 nucleotide sequence: TGTGCCAGCAGCCGGACAGGGGGCCCCGGGTACGAGCAGTACTTC.

This clone was seen just once. The V call is TRBV7-2, the J call TRBJ2-1, with 9 bases aligning to TRBD1. CDR3 size: 15 residues. In germline, CDR1 is SGHTA, CDR2 FQGNSA. Trimming removed 1 base from V and 6 bases from J; junction bases left unmatched: 4. Written as DNA, the CDR3 is TGTGCCAGCAGCTTAGTAACAGGGGGCTTCAATGAGCAGTTCTTC. It specifies CASSLVTGGFNEQFF.

Turning to this clone: Distinct nucleotide sequences in the sample also encode this CDR3. The J gene is TRBJ1-2, the V gene TRBV2; 7 bases fit TRBD1. The CDR3 has 13 amino acids. Trimming at V came to 7 bases and at J to 8 bases, leaving 10 bases not matched to a gene. The germline V gene has CDR1 SNHLY and CDR2 FYNNEI. The CDR3 DNA is TGTGCCAGCATTCGAGGGGGCGCCGGCGGCTACACCTTC. It codes for CASIRGGAGGYTF.

The rearrangement links TRBV9 to TRBJ1-1, with D unclear. The CDR3 consists of 14 residues. V was trimmed by 0 bases and J by 3 bases, leaving 9 bases between them. Germline CDR1 reads SGDLS; CDR2 reads YYNGEE. The CDR3 reads CASSVDGGYTEAFF. CDR3 DNA sequence: TGTGCCAGCAGCGTAGATGGCGGATACACTGAAGCTTTCTTT.

V is TRBV2 and J is TRBJ2-3; maybe TRBD2 (5 bases). This CDR3 spans 14 amino acids. V was trimmed by 4 bases and J by 6 bases, leaving 14 bases between them. Germline V gene lookup returns CDR1 SNHLY and CDR2 FYNNEI. CDR3 region: CASSGNSGGDTQYF. The DNA for the CDR3 is TGTGCCAGCAGTGGGAACTCTGGCGGGGATACGCAGTATTTT.